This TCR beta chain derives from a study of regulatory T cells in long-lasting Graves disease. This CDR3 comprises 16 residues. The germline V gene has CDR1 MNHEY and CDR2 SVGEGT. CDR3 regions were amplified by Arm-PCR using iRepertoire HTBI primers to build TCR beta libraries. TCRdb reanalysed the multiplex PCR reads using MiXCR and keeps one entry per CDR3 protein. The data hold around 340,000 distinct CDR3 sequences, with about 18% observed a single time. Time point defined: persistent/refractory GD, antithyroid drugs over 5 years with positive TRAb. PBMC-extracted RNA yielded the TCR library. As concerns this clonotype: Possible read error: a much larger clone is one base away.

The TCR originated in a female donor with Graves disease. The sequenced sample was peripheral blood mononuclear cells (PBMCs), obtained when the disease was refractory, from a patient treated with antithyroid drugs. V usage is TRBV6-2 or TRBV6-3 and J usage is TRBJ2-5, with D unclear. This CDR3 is CASSYIGPPEQETRYF. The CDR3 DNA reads TGTGCCAGCAGTTACATTGGTCCTCCCGAACAAGAGACCCGGTACTTC.